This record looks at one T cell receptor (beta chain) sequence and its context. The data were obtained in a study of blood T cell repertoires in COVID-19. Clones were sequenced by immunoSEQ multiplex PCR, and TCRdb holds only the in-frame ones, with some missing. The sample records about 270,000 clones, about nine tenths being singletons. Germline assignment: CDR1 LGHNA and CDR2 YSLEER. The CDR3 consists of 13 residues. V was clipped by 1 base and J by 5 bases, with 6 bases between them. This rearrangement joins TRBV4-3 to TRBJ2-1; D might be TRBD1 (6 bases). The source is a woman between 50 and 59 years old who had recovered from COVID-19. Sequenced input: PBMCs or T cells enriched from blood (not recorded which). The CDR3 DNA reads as TGCGCCAGCAGCCAAGGGACAGACAATGAGCAGTTCTTC. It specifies CASSQGTDNEQFF.